This T cell receptor beta chain stems from a study of T cell changes during pregnancy in multiple sclerosis. This clone was seen only once. TCRdb's table, derived via immunoSEQ multiplex PCR, lists solely in-frame clones and lacks some. The sample contains fewer than 95,000 clones, around 93% of which appear only once. The sequence derives from a female donor with multiple sclerosis, enrolled in a pregnancy study. This specimen was peripheral blood, taken in the first trimester of pregnancy.

CDR3 amino acids: CASPAETYEQYF. For the CDR3, the DNA is TGCGCCAGTCCAGCGGAAACCTACGAGCAGTACTTC. The chain links TRBV5-1 to TRBJ2-7; D is possibly TRBD2 (5 bases). Germline values: CDR1 SGHRS, CDR2 YFSETQ. Trimming cost V 8 bases and J 2 bases, with 11 bases left between them. There are 12 residues in the CDR3. The full variable domain, with the rest looked up from reference TRBV5-1 and TRBJ2-7, is KAGVTQTPRYLIKTRGQQVTLSCSPISGHRSVSWYQQTPGQGLQFLFEYFSETQRNKGNFPGRFSGRQFSNSRSEMNVSTLELGDSALYLCASPAETYEQYFGPGTRLTVT.